The 9 T cell receptor beta chains reported below all come from one sample, sequenced in a study of cytomegalovirus exposure and HLA in healthy donors. The primer mix had 60 Vbeta and 13 Jbeta primers. Sequenced by immunoSEQ multiplex PCR; TCRdb stores in-frame clones only, minus some. There are 150,000 to 200,000 clones in the sample; about 79% occur only once, and about 0.1% lies in the top ten. The sequencing input was PBMCs. The origin of the receptors is a boy aged 2 to 10 in good health and CMV-seronegative.

The genes are TRBV4-1 and TRBJ2-7, with 9 bases identical to TRBD1. From germline, CDR1 is MGHRA and CDR2 YSYEKL. Trimming took 3 bases from V and 6 from J; bases not matched to a gene: 6. This CDR3 is 14 amino acids long. The CDR3 DNA sequence: TGCGCCAGCAGCCAGGGGACAGGGCCTGGCGAGCAGTACTTC. Translation: CASSQGTGPGEQYF.

This clone came up a few times. The chain employs TRBV6-5 and TRBJ2-7; 10 nucleotides align to TRBD1. The germline V gene encodes CDR1 MNHEY and CDR2 SVGAGI. V shed 6 bases and J 1 base; nucleotides not matched to a gene: 6. This CDR3 has 15 amino acids. The CDR3 DNA reads TGTGCCAGCAGCAGACAGGGGGCTACTTCCTACGAGCAGTACTTC. Its translation: CASSRQGATSYEQYF.

The gene calls are TRBV2 and TRBJ2-1; no firm D call. This CDR3 has 12 amino acids. From germline, CDR1 is SNHLY and CDR2 FYNNEI. Deletions cut 6 bases from V and 5 bases from J, with 8 bases between. CDR3 sequence reads: CASSSNNNEQFF. The CDR3 DNA is TGTGCCAGCAGCTCAAACAACAATGAGCAGTTCTTC.

This sequence joins TRBV7-8 and TRBJ2-1; the D gene is possibly TRBD2 (6 bases). Trimming shortened V by 5 bases and J by 7 bases, and 15 bases separated the two germline ends. This CDR3 has 14 residues. The V gene's germline CDR1 is SGHVS and CDR2 FQNEAQ. CDR3 DNA: TGTGCCAGCAGCATCCGGGACTCAACGAATGAGCAGTTCTTC. It specifies CASSIRDSTNEQFF.

A remark on this clone: One end of the junction is discordant with germline, which a read error may explain. V gene TRBV6-1 combines with J gene TRBJ2-1; D is unclear. Germline V gene data show CDR1 as MNHNS and CDR2 as SASEGT. The CDR3 contains 10 residues. The DNA for the CDR3 is TGTGCCAGCAGTGCAAGCGAGCGGTTCTTC. Translation gives CASSASERFF.

The chain couples TRBV15 to TRBJ2-7; D is unclear. This CDR3 comprises 12 residues. V was trimmed by 3 bases and J by 3 bases, leaving 6 bases between them. The germline CDR1 and CDR2 sequences are LNHNV and YYDKDF (reference sequence). As DNA, the CDR3 is TGTGCCACCAGCAGGCCGGGCTACGAGCAGTACTTC. Its translation: CATSRPGYEQYF.

This clone was recorded once. This chain uses TRBV9 with TRBJ2-1, with D unresolved. Trimming removed 4 bases from V and 7 bases from J, with 21 bases in between. Germline assignment: CDR1 SGDLS and CDR2 YYNGEE. The CDR3 is 16 residues long. The CDR3 sequence is CASSSLRASFWNEQFF. The CDR3 coding sequence is TGTGCCAGCAGCTCCCTGCGAGCGAGTTTTTGGAATGAGCAGTTCTTC.

The chain uses TRBV20-1 and TRBJ1-1; D not resolved. There are 11 residues in the CDR3. Germline assignment: CDR1 DFQATT and CDR2 SNEGSKA (reference sequence). In nucleotides, the CDR3 is TGCAATGCACGGGTATACACTGAAGCTTTCTTT. As protein: CNARVYTEAFF.

The chain employs TRBV6-1 and TRBJ1-1; D is unresolved. Germline V gene lookup returns CDR1 MNHNS and CDR2 SASEGT. The CDR3 has 14 residues. V lost 2 bases and J lost 0, with 7 bases in between. CDR3 DNA: TGTGCCAGCAGTGAAACAGTTATGAACACTGAAGCTTTCTTT. As protein: CASSETVMNTEAFF.